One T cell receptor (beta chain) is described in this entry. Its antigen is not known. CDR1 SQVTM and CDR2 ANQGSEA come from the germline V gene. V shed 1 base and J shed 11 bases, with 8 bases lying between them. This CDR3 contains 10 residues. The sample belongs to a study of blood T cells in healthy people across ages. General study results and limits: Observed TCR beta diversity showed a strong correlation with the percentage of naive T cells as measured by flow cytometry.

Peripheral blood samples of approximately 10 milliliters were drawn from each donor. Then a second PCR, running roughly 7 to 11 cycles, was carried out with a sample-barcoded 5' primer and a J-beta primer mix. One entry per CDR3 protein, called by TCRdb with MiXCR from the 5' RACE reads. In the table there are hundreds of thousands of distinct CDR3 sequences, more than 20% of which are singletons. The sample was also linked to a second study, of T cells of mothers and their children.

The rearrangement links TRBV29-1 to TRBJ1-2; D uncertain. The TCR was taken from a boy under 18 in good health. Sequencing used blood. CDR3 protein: CSVEVRGYTF. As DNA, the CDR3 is TGCAGCGTTGAAGTGCGAGGTTACACCTTC.